These 29 T cell receptor beta chains came from one sample sequenced in a study of T-cell memory formation after mild COVID-19. TCRdb re-called the 5' RACE reads with MiXCR, one entry per CDR3 protein. Of about 290,000 distinct CDR3 sequences in the sample, around a sixth were seen once. Sequencing was carried out using PBMCs or a T cell subset sorted from them (not recorded which). The origin of the receptors is a man aged 18-30 years who had mild COVID-19 (a few samples of this study predate the infection). Cell type and time point are not known.

The J gene is TRBJ2-2, the V gene TRBV24-1, with 8 bases matching TRBD1. Germline V gives CDR1 KGHDR, CDR2 SFDVKD. The V and J ends lost 3 bases and 4 bases, in that order; junction bases with no gene match: 3. CDR3 size: 15 residues. CDR3 bases: TGTGCCACCAGTGATGACAGGGGACGCACCGGGGAGCTGTTTTTT. Amino acid sequence: CATSDDRGRTGELFF.

Only a few counts were recorded for this clonotype. The rearrangement joins TRBV20-1 to TRBJ1-5, with D hard to call. CDR3 size: 12 residues. CDR1 and CDR2 from the germline V gene are DFQATT and SNEGSKA (reference sequence). Trimming cost V 4 bases and J 1 base, with 5 bases left between them. The CDR3 sequence is CSATESNQPQHF. In DNA form, the CDR3 reads TGCAGTGCTACCGAAAGCAATCAGCCCCAGCATTTT.

This clonotype was counted a few times. The rearrangement links TRBV2 to TRBJ1-2, with no clear D. The V end was cut by 3 bases, the J end by 4 bases, with 9 bases between. The germline CDR1 and CDR2 sequences are SNHLY and FYNNEI. This CDR3 spans 13 amino acids. The CDR3 DNA follows: TGTGCCAGCAGTGATGCGGCAGGCTATGGCTACACCTTC. This gives the protein CASSDAAGYGYTF.

This clonotype turned up a few times. This rearrangement joins TRBV4-2 to TRBJ2-7; TRBD1 aligns across 8 bases. The V gene's germline CDR1 is LGHNA and CDR2 YNFKEQ. V shed 0 bases and J 2 bases; nucleotides not matched to a gene: 12. The CDR3 loop spans 18 amino acids. CDR3 DNA: TGTGCCAGCAGCCAAGAAACCCCAGGGACAGGACTCCCCTACGAGCAGTACTTC. This codes for CASSQETPGTGLPYEQYF.

This clonotype occurred a few times. This rearrangement joins TRBV27 to TRBJ2-3; a weak D match, TRBD2 (5 bases). The ends were cut back, 3 bases at V and 2 bases at J, with 12 bases in the middle. The CDR3 contains 15 residues. CDR1 and CDR2 from the germline V gene are MNHEY and SMNVEV (reference sequence). CDR3 bases: TGTGCCAGCAGTTTTCGGGGAATTGTCACAGATACGCAGTATTTT. Protein sequence: CASSFRGIVTDTQYF.

The V and J genes are TRBV7-3 and TRBJ2-3; D is uncertain. The V gene's germline CDR1 is SGHTA and CDR2 FQGTGA. Between the trimmed V and J ends, which lost 2 bases and 10 bases, there was a span of 13 bases. The CDR3 consists of 13 residues. The CDR3 nucleotides are TGTGCCAGCAGCTTACCGCCTTTAGTGGCGCAGTATTTT. Amino acid sequence: CASSLPPLVAQYF.

The CDR3 loop is CATSDSLQGNTEAFF. The DNA for the CDR3 is TGTGCCACCAGTGACTCTTTACAGGGGAACACTGAAGCTTTCTTT. The chain joins TRBV24-1 to TRBJ1-1; D perhaps matches TRBD1 (6 bases). The CDR3 totals 15 residues. Germline CDR1 KGHDR, CDR2 SFDVKD. V dropped 4 bases and J dropped 1 base, with 12 bases sitting between them.

In this sample, this clonotype turned up a few times. V gene TRBV6-6 combines with J gene TRBJ1-1; no clear D. V lost 2 bases and J lost 10, with 8 bases in between. CDR1 and CDR2 (germline): MNHNY, SVGAGI (reference sequence). This CDR3 is built from 11 residues. The CDR3 bases are TGTGCCAGCAGTTACAACCTAGGAGCTTTCTTT. Translation: CASSYNLGAFF.

V gene TRBV4-1 combines with J gene TRBJ2-6, with D perhaps TRBD1 (6 bases). This CDR3 comprises 17 residues. The germline V gene has CDR1 MGHRA and CDR2 YSYEKL. Trimming pared 4 bases from V and 0 bases from J, leaving 13 bases between. The CDR3 DNA is TGCGCCAGCAGCCCCCTGGGCAGGGGCTCTGGGGCCAACGTCCTGACTTTC. Amino acids: CASSPLGRGSGANVLTF.

The chain uses TRBV29-1 and TRBJ2-2; TRBD1 might be the D (5 bases). This CDR3 has 13 amino acids. The germline CDR1 and CDR2 sequences are SQVTM and ANQGSEA. Trimming removed 2 bases at V and 7 bases at J, with 11 bases between. CDR3 region: CSVERQGGGELFF. The CDR3 region has the DNA TGCAGCGTTGAACGGCAGGGTGGCGGGGAGCTGTTTTTT.

The rearrangement links TRBV25-1 to TRBJ1-1; D is perhaps TRBD1 (6 bases). Germline V lookup: CDR1 MGHDK, CDR2 SYGVNS. CDR3 length: 12 amino acids. Trimming took off 3 bases at V and 8 bases at J, with 10 bases between the two ends. This CDR3 is CASSENRDEAFF. CDR3 in DNA: TGTGCCAGCAGTGAGAACAGGGACGAAGCTTTCTTT.

The chain joins TRBV5-1 to TRBJ2-5; 8 bases match TRBD2. J lost 4 bases, V lost 4 bases, and 6 bases had no gene match. CDR3 length equals 14 residues. Germline V gene data show CDR1 as SGHRS and CDR2 as YFSETQ. CDR3: CASSPGTRGETQYF. The CDR3 DNA sequence: TGCGCCAGCAGCCCGGGGACTAGGGGAGAGACCCAGTACTTC.

The V and J genes are TRBV7-2 and TRBJ2-7, with TRBD2 matching 10 bases. Trimming cost V 2 bases and J 4 bases; bases outside gene matches: 5. The CDR3 has 15 residues. CDR1 is SGHTA and CDR2 is FQGNSA in the germline V gene. CDR3 loop: CASSLLPSGGYEQYF. In nucleotides, the CDR3 is TGTGCCAGCAGCTTACTACCTAGCGGGGGATACGAGCAGTACTTC.

The CDR3 DNA is TGTGCCAGCAGCTTGTACAGGGGGGCGGTAGATACGCAGTATTTT. Translation: CASSLYRGAVDTQYF. J is TRBJ2-3 and V is TRBV5-4; 8 nucleotides line up with TRBD1. Per the germline V gene, CDR1 is SGHNT and CDR2 is YYREEE (reference sequence). There are 15 residues in the CDR3. V lost 1 base and J lost 5; bases outside the gene matches: 6.

The V gene is TRBV11-2, the J gene TRBJ1-4, with a weak D call TRBD1 (5 bases). CDR1 is SGHAT and CDR2 is FQNNGV in the germline V gene. The CDR3 covers 11 residues. The CDR3 bases are TGTGTGACAGAATTTAATGAAAAACTGTTTTTT. Encoded protein: CVTEFNEKLFF.

The CDR3 bases are TGCGCCAGCAGCCAAGATAGAGCCCTTGGGCCCACAGATACGCAGTATTTT. Amino acid sequence: CASSQDRALGPTDTQYF. The chain links TRBV4-3 to TRBJ2-3; D gene uncertain. Germline V gene data show CDR1 as LGHNA and CDR2 as YSLEER. Trimming left V 0 bases short and J 2 bases short, with 15 bases between. This CDR3 has 17 residues.

CDR3 bases: TGTGCCAGCAGCGTAGCTGTGGGAGAGACCCAGTACTTC. Translating it yields CASSVAVGETQYF. The chain combines TRBV9 with TRBJ2-5, with D unclear. The CDR3 is 13 residues long. The V gene lost 0 bases and the J gene lost 4 bases, with 7 bases spanning the gap. CDR1 and CDR2 (germline): SGDLS, YYNGEE.

The chain is built from TRBV20-1 and TRBJ1-2, with D possibly being TRBD1 (6 bases). The CDR3 spans 12 residues. V lost 6 bases to trimming and J lost 5 bases, with 13 bases between them. Per germline, CDR1 DFQATT and CDR2 SNEGSKA (reference sequence). The CDR3 region is CSAGAGEYGYTF. For the CDR3, the DNA is TGCAGTGCCGGGGCAGGGGAGTATGGCTACACCTTC.

This clonotype has more than one count but fewer than ten. The CDR3 DNA reads as TGTGCCAGCATCGAACGGAGGGTTTCGGGGCCCCAGCATTTT. Its protein is CASIERRVSGPQHF. The rearrangement uses TRBV6-2 or TRBV6-3 and TRBJ1-5; D uncertain. V was clipped by 7 bases and J by 9 bases, with 19 bases between them. Germline values: CDR1 MNHEY, CDR2 SVGEGT. The CDR3 is 14 amino acids.

The table lists this clonotype with a few counts. The chain has TRBV5-1 and TRBJ2-5; 12 bases line up with TRBD2. After removal of 4 bases from V and 1 base from J, the junction contained 8 bases not matched to a gene. CDR1 SGHRS and CDR2 YFSETQ come from the germline V gene. This CDR3 is 17 amino acids long. The CDR3 loop reads CASSPGLAGSSQETQYF. DNA for the CDR3: TGCGCCAGCAGCCCTGGACTAGCGGGGAGTTCCCAAGAGACCCAGTACTTC.

The genes are TRBV6-5 and TRBJ2-1; TRBD2 matches 12 bases. Germline CDR1 reads MNHEY; CDR2 reads SVGAGI. Trimming cost V 6 bases and J 5 bases; bases outside gene matches: 5. The CDR3 has 15 residues. The CDR3 loop is CASSRLAGGHNEQFF. In nucleotides, the CDR3 is TGTGCCAGCAGCCGTCTAGCGGGGGGGCACAATGAGCAGTTCTTC.

The rearrangement uses TRBV12-3 or TRBV12-4 and TRBJ1-2, with a possible D match to TRBD1 (6 bases). The ends were cut back, 4 bases at V and 7 bases at J, with 16 bases in the middle. The CDR3 extends over 14 amino acids. The CDR3 region is CASSWGHPTGGYTF. CDR3 bases: TGTGCCAGCAGTTGGGGACACCCGACGGGTGGCTACACCTTC.

The chain has TRBV5-6 and TRBJ2-3; D uncertain. The CDR3 runs to 16 residues. V was shortened by 0 bases and J by 3 bases, with 14 bases between the two germline ends. Per the germline V gene, CDR1 is SGHDT and CDR2 is YYEEEE. CDR3 residues: CASSLGYGPRTDTQYF. In nucleotides, the CDR3 is TGTGCCAGCAGCTTGGGATACGGACCGAGGACAGATACGCAGTATTTT.

The gene calls are TRBV15 and TRBJ2-7; no reliable D call. CDR3 size: 12 residues. Germline loops: CDR1 LNHNV, CDR2 YYDKDF (reference sequence). Trimming stripped 0 bases from V and 1 base from J, with 1 base between. The CDR3 here is CATSRDSYEQYV. Written as DNA, the CDR3 is TGTGCCACCAGCAGAGATTCCTACGAGCAGTACGTC.

This clonotype showed up just a few times. The rearrangement links TRBV18 to TRBJ2-7, with D uncertain. V lost 3 bases, J lost 4 bases, and 10 bases lay in between. Germline V gene sequence: CDR1 KGHSH, CDR2 LQKENI. This CDR3 contains 13 residues. The CDR3 nucleotides read TGTGCCAGCTCACCCGTCAGCATTTACGAGCAGTACTTC. Its protein product is CASSPVSIYEQYF.

The chain is built from TRBV7-9 and TRBJ1-4, with D perhaps matching TRBD1 (5 bases). The germline gives CDR1 SEHNR, CDR2 FQNEAQ (reference sequence). The CDR3 is 17 residues long. The ends were cut back, 5 bases at V and 5 bases at J, with 21 bases in the middle. CDR3 sequence: CASSPRQGREENEKLFF. In DNA form, the CDR3 reads TGTGCCAGCAGCCCTCGGCAGGGAAGAGAGGAGAATGAAAAACTGTTTTTT.

This chain connects TRBV5-1 to TRBJ1-3; D gene uncertain. This CDR3 is 14 amino acids long. V gave up 2 bases and J gave up 0 bases, with 6 bases separating them. Per the germline V gene, CDR1 is SGHRS and CDR2 is YFSETQ. The CDR3 coding sequence is TGCGCCAGCAGCTTTAGCAACTCTGGAAACACCATATATTTT. Translated, it gives CASSFSNSGNTIYF.

The CDR3 reads CASSLVVYTEAFF. In nucleotides, the CDR3 is TGTGCCAGCAGCTTAGTTGTGTATACTGAAGCTTTCTTT. The V gene is TRBV13, the J gene TRBJ1-1; D not resolved. Germline CDR1 and CDR2: PRHDT and FYEKMQ (reference sequence). Between the trimmed V and J ends, which lost 1 base and 5 bases, there was a span of 8 bases. This CDR3 region has 13 residues.

This clonotype showed up just a few times. This chain links TRBV10-3 with TRBJ2-7; 9 bases line up with TRBD1. CDR3 length: 16 residues. The germline CDR1 and CDR2 sequences are ENHRY and SYGVKD. V lost 6 bases, J lost 5 bases, and 14 bases stayed unmatched. Here the CDR3 DNA reads TGTGCCATCAGCACTGCCGGGACAGGGAAAATCCACGAGCAGTACTTC. Translated, it gives CAISTAGTGKIHEQYF.